This TCR beta chain was documented in a study of blood T cell repertoires in COVID-19. Patients of the Seattle cohort, enrolled during active infection, were followed longitudinally. Clones were read by immunoSEQ multiplex PCR, and TCRdb kept only the in-frame ones, dropping some. The data contain just under 350,000 clones, over 70% of them singletons. The V segment lost 6 bases and the J segment 4 bases; nucleotides outside the gene matches: 10. The germline V gene has CDR1 SGHAT and CDR2 FQNNGV. CDR3 size: 15 residues. The receptor's source is a woman in her forties or fifties with COVID-19, enrolled during active disease. The chain couples TRBV11-2 to TRBJ1-2; the match to TRBD1 covers 8 bases. Specimen: peripheral blood. The CDR3 coding sequence is TGTGCCAGCAGTCCGAGGACAGGGTTGATCTATGGCTACACCTTC. Protein product: CASSPRTGLIYGYTF.